This TCR beta chain was recovered during a study of T cell responses to AZD1222 COVID-19 vaccine. Whole-study context: Pooling covered second doses at about 4 or about 12 weeks. The study, taken as a whole, reports: Repertoire sampling was restricted to post-peak T cell response timepoints. Nearly half of spike-specific TCRs reportedly go after variant regions that carry no mutations.

TCRdb keeps only in-frame clones here, not all; method: immunoSEQ multiplex PCR. The table includes about 120,000 clones, 92% detected once. Concerning this clone: Its antigen is as yet unknown.

Trimming at V came to 4 bases and at J to 2 bases, leaving 7 bases not matched to a gene. Germline assignment: CDR1 SGHRS and CDR2 YFSETQ. CDR3 length equals 15 residues. This receptor was taken from an adult in good health. This chain connects TRBV5-1 to TRBJ2-7, with 9 positions matching TRBD1. Sequencing was performed on peripheral blood, taken on day 0 of AZD1222 vaccination. CDR3 nucleotides: TGCGCCAGCAGCGTTGGACAGGGGTCGCCCTACGAGCAGTACTTC. Translating it yields CASSVGQGSPYEQYF.